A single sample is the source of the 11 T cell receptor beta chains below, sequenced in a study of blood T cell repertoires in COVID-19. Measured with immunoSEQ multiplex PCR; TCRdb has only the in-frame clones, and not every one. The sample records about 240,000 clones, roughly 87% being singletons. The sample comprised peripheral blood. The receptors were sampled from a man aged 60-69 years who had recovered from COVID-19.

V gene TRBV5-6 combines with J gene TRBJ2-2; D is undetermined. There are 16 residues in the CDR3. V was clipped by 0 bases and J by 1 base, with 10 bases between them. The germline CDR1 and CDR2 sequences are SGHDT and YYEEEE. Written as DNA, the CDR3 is TGTGCCAGCAGCTTGGGAGGTCTCCGGAACACCGGGGAGCTGTTTTTT. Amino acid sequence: CASSLGGLRNTGELFF. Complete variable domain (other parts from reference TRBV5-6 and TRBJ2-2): DAGVTQSPTHLIKTRGQQVTLRCSPKSGHDTVSWYQQALGQGPQFIFQYYEEEERQRGNFPDRFSGHQFPNYSSELNVNALLLGDSALYLCASSLGGLRNTGELFFGEGSRLTVL.

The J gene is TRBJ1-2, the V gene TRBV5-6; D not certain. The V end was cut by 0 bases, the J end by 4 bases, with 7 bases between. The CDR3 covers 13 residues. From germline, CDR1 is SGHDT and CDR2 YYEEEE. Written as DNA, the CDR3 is TGTGCCAGCAGCTTGGCGACGGGCTATGGCTACACCTTC. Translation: CASSLATGYGYTF.

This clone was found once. CDR3 protein: CASSGGEDYGYTF. The CDR3 DNA follows: TGTGCCAGCAGTGGGGGGGAGGACTATGGCTACACCTTC. The chain has TRBV2 and TRBJ1-2; tentatively, D is TRBD1 (5 bases). The CDR3 runs 13 residues. Per germline, CDR1 SNHLY and CDR2 FYNNEI. V lost 4 bases and J 3 bases, leaving 9 bases between the germline ends.

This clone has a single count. The CDR3 DNA sequence: TGTGCCAGCAGGACAGGGCTTTTTCCCAATTCACCCCTCCACTTT. Its protein product is CASRTGLFPNSPLHF. The chain couples TRBV6-5 to TRBJ1-6; 7 bases are a match to TRBD1. The CDR3 loop spans 15 amino acids. Germline V gene data show CDR1 as MNHEY and CDR2 as SVGAGI. Trimming at V came to 6 bases and at J to 7 bases, leaving 9 bases not matched to a gene.

CDR3 sequence (DNA): TGCGCCAGCAGTGAGTCGGGCAGGGCGCAAGAGACCCAGTACTTC. It specifies CASSESGRAQETQYF. The gene calls are TRBV10-1 and TRBJ2-5; a possible D gene is TRBD1 (5 bases). CDR1 is WNHNN and CDR2 is SYGVQD in the germline V gene (reference sequence). The length of the CDR3 is 15 residues. V lost 0 bases to trimming and J lost 2 bases, with 10 bases between them.

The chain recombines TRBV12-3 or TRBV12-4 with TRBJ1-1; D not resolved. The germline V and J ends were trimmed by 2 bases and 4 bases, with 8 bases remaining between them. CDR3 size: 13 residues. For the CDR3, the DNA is TGTGCCAGCAGTTTAAGCCCCCGCACTGAAGCTTTCTTT. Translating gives CASSLSPRTEAFF.

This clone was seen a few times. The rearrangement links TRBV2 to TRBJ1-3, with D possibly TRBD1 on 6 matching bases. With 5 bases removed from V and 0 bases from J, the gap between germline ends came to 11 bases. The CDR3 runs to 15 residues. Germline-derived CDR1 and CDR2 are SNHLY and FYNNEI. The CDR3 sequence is CASSLTTGSGNTIYF. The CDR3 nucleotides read TGTGCCAGCAGTCTTACGACAGGCTCTGGAAACACCATATATTTT.

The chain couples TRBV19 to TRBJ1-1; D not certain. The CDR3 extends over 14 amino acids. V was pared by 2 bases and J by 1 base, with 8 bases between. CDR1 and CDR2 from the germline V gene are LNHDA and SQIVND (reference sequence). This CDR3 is CASSIKAANTEAFF. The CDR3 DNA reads TGTGCCAGTAGTATAAAGGCGGCGAACACTGAAGCTTTCTTT.

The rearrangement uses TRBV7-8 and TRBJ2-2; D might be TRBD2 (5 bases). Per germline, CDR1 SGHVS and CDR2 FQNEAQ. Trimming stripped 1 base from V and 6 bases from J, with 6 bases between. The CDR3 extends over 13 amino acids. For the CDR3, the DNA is TGTGCCAGCAGCTTAGGGAGGTCCGGGGAGCTGTTTTTT. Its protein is CASSLGRSGELFF.

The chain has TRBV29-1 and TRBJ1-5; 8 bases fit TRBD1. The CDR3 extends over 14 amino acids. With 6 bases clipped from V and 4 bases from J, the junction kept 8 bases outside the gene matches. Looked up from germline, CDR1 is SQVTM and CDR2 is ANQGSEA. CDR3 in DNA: TGCAGCGTGGGAGGGACAGGAGATAATCAGCCCCAGCATTTT. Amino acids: CSVGGTGDNQPQHF.

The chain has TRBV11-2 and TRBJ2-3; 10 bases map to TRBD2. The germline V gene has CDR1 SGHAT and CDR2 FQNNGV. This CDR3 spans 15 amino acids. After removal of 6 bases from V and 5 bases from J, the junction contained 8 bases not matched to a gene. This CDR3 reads CASRKRGGWEDTQYF. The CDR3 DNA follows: TGTGCCAGCAGGAAGCGGGGGGGCTGGGAAGATACGCAGTATTTT.